These T cell receptor beta chains were read from a single sample in a study of T cells in Graves' hyperthyroidism and ophthalmopathy. Via MiXCR, TCRdb re-called the multiplex PCR reads, giving one row per CDR3 protein. The data show 650,000 to 800,000 distinct CDR3 sequences, with about 45% seen just once and about 7.7% held by the top ten. Material for sequencing was peripheral blood or thyroid tissue (not recorded which). The receptors here all came from an adult man with Graves' disease, either hyperthyroidism or ophthalmopathy (not recorded which). Both conserved end residues are part of each CDR3.

V	J	CDR3
TRBV24-1	TRBJ2-7	CATSDSSSYEQYF
TRBV15	TRBJ1-2	CATSSVGQLGYTF
TRBV15	TRBJ1-6	CATSRDLMPGATLHF
TRBV6-6	TRBJ2-7	CASSGKTGEQYF
TRBV2	TRBJ2-7	CASTQSGTPAYEQYF
TRBV7-6	TRBJ1-4	CASSLGPVDEKLFF
TRBV12-3/TRBV12-4	TRBJ1-2	CASSYSKGYYGYTF
TRBV25-1	TRBJ1-6	CASSKWGQDNSPLHF
TRBV14	TRBJ1-2	CASSLRTARRYTF
TRBV5-1	TRBJ2-5	CASSLVSGLIKLETQYF
TRBV10-1	TRBJ2-5	CASSDRSSQETQYF
TRBV4-1	TRBJ1-4	CASSPPRQGGEKLFF
TRBV2	TRBJ2-2	CASSYIRQANTGELFF
TRBV2	TRBJ2-5	CASSDKRGARETQYF
TRBV7-2	TRBJ2-5	CASGPGLAGEQETQYF
TRBV2	TRBJ1-1	CASSVGTEAEAFF
TRBV6-1	TRBJ2-7	CASSQGAFYEQYF
TRBV2	TRBJ2-5	CASADEGKETQYF
TRBV9	TRBJ2-2	CASSATSAAHIGELFF
TRBV10-3	TRBJ1-2	CASNDGNYGYTF
TRBV2	TRBJ1-1	CASRLHGGGNTEASF
TRBV7-2	TRBJ2-7	CASSFVEVEQYF
TRBV5-1	TRBJ1-4	CASSWTTGEKLFF
TRBV29-1	TRBJ2-7	CSRRGQGDYEQYF
TRBV9	TRBJ1-1	CASSPSLDGILNTEAFF
TRBV24-1	TRBJ1-4	CATSDGQGSNEKLFF
TRBV6-1	TRBJ2-2	CASNSGELFF
TRBV27	TRBJ1-1	CASSLARSMNTEAFF
TRBV7-3	TRBJ2-7	CASSLTSGTYEQYF
TRBV10-3	TRBJ1-5	CAISPRGGVKHQPQHF
TRBV7-9	TRBJ2-5	CASSLDSGKETQYF
TRBV2	TRBJ1-2	CASTEVRSYTF
TRBV2	TRBJ1-6	CASSAGTLHNSPLHF
TRBV7-2	TRBJ2-2	CASSLDRVVGSGELFF
TRBV7-8	TRBJ2-7	CASSTHGLGDISYEQYF
TRBV19	TRBJ2-3	CASLGGPSTDTQYF
TRBV5-1	TRBJ2-7	CASSLGGEASLHEQYF